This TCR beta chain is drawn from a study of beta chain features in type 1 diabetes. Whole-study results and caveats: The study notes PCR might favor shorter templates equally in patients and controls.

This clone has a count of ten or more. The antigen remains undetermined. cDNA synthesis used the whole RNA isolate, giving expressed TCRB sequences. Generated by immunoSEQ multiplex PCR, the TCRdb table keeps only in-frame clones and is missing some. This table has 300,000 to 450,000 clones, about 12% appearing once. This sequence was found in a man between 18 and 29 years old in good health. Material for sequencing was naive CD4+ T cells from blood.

This chain's CDR3 is CSVRGQGISNEQFF. DNA for the CDR3: TGCAGCGTTCGGGGACAGGGGATCTCCAATGAGCAGTTCTTC. The chain joins TRBV29-1 to TRBJ2-1, with TRBD1 matching over 10 bases. Germline assignment: CDR1 SQVTM and CDR2 ANQGSEA. The CDR3 extends over 14 amino acids. V shed 5 bases and J 6 bases; nucleotides not matched to a gene: 7.